The present TCR beta chain was sequenced within a study of blood T cell repertoires in COVID-19 (dated by TCRdb to about 2020). For the study in its entirety: Samples from collaborators originated in the United States, Italy and Spain and spanned both the acute and convalescent phases of COVID-19. The prospective study material was composed of cDNA or gDNA derived from T cells, B-cell-depleted T cells, or PBMCs. Subjects who had been exposed to COVID-19, were actively infected with it, or had recovered from it provided the deeply sampled blood TCRbeta repertoires that made up the dataset. The repertoires were released in a freely available public database intended as a resource for research on the immune response to SARS-CoV-2. Samples came from the ongoing ImmuneRACE study (first 160 participants) plus 1,254 subjects from 6 global collaborators. A de-identified subject ID, COVID-19 status, age in years and sex were almost always included in the sample metadata. Where HLA class I and class II types were available, the types were taken from metadata supplied by the sample provider, not from assay-based typing. Here is what the overall study found, with its caveats: Clinical and demographic metadata were provided uncurated, with the amount varying by source and participant.

Relative to germline, V is missing 4 bases and J is missing 3 bases, with 8 bases of the junction outside any gene match. From its cysteine to its phenylalanine, the CDR3 spans 15 amino acids. The kept DNA is CDR3 alone, 45 bases in frame from the first base. CDR1 MNHEY and CDR2 SVGAGI were looked up in the germline V gene. Collaborating institutions collected whole blood in K2EDTA tubes following their own protocols. Collaborator samples were shipped for TCRbeta analysis as frozen whole blood, isolated PBMCs, or DNA extracted from either sample type. TCRbeta CDR3 regions were amplified from genomic DNA using the immunoSEQ Assay, a bias-controlled multiplex PCR. From the authors' description of their analysis: Within the assay, amplification of reference gene primers was used to estimate how many nucleated cells each sample contained. Sequence reads were collapsed and filtered to measure the absolute abundance of every unique TCRbeta CDR3 rearrangement. Productive Simpson clonality was computed per sample as the square root of Simpson's diversity index over productive rearrangements. TCRdb's version of the immuneACCESS table is confined to in-frame rearrangements and falls short of the full clone set. An unresolved V gene accounts for under half of the shortfall where checked; the remainder is of unknown origin. V, J and clone size are those of that table, while D and trimming were read from the DNA. The sample table lists fewer than 500,000 clones, roughly 86% of them with a count of one. About 1% of the sample belongs to the ten largest clones.

Points on this clone: It has no known antigen specificity. Within one base of it there is no much larger clone, and no base qualities were kept.

Here the chain combines TRBV6-5 and TRBJ2-7, with TRBD2 identical over 8 junction bases. Sequencing was performed on peripheral blood. This TCR came from a human donor with acute or convalescent COVID-19. The donor label of this sample is uncertain. The DNA sequence is as follows: TGTGCCAGCAGTTTCTTACTAGCGGCAGACTACGAGCAGTACTTC. It translates to CASSFLLAADYEQYF.